This T cell receptor beta chain comes out of a study of cytomegalovirus exposure and HLA in healthy donors. At the level of the study: One earlier analysis, a look at some 180 million T cells, found 100 million to 130 million unique TCR beta sequences. Findings and caveats of the study: Some public TCRs appeared in many individuals, while most sequences were rare. Certain indistinguishable V segments, among them TRBV6-2 and TRBV6-3, were excluded.

This clone was picked up one time. What it binds is unknown. PCR primers comprised 60 Vbeta and 13 Jbeta primers. Here immunoSEQ multiplex PCR was the method, and the copy in TCRdb shows in-frame clones only, minus some. The repertoire holds 100,000 to 130,000 clones, approximately 84% seen once, with around 2.4% in the top ten. The V segment lost 7 bases and the J segment 3 bases; nucleotides outside the gene matches: 12. CDR1 SQVTM and CDR2 ANQGSEA come from the germline V gene. The length of the CDR3 is 16 residues. What was sequenced was PBMCs. This receptor was taken from a man in his thirties or forties in good health and CMV-seronegative. The V gene is TRBV29-1, the J gene TRBJ2-7; 13 bases map to TRBD2. CDR3 loop: CSAISPGLAGIYEQYF. As DNA, the CDR3 is TGCAGCGCCATCTCCCCGGGACTAGCGGGGATCTACGAGCAGTACTTC.